These 16 T cell receptor beta chains were sequenced from one sample in a study of beta chain features in type 1 diabetes (dated by TCRdb to the late 2010s). Library preparation employed the immunoSEQ multiplex PCR assay. All of the isolated RNA was reverse transcribed with the High Capacity cDNA Reverse Transcription Kit, so expressed TCRB transcripts were sequenced. TCRdb carries this immuneACCESS record with in-frame sequences only. Its versions omit some clonotypes, under half of them owing to an unresolved V gene in the studies checked, with the rest unexplained. The sample contains 600,000 to 700,000 clones, around 11% of them found a single time. The ten top clones hold more than 0.1% of the sample. Points the paper makes about the study in general: A moderate but significant shortening of TCRB CDR3 length was observed in type 1 diabetes patients in all four CD4+ subsets.

These receptors are not linked to any known antigen. The source material was naive CD4+ T cells from blood. The cell subset or site label here, explained by the study, means: true naive CD4+ T cells. The source of these receptors is a man aged 25-45 years with type 1 diabetes.

This clone was detected only a few times. The chain joins TRBV7-3 to TRBJ2-5, with 8 bases that match TRBD2. CDR1 is SGHTA and CDR2 is FQGTGA in the germline V gene. The ends lost 2 bases at V and 4 bases at J; junction bases unmatched: 6. The CDR3 is 15 residues long. CDR3 residues: CASSLGGLVRETQYF. The DNA for the CDR3 is TGTGCCAGCAGCTTAGGGGGACTAGTACGAGAGACCCAGTACTTC. Drawing the rest from reference TRBV7-3 and TRBJ2-5, the complete variable domain is GAGVSQTPSNKVTEKGKYVELRCDPISGHTALYWYRQSLGQGPEFLIYFQGTGAADDSGLPNDRFFAVRPEGSVSTLKIQRTERGDSAVYLCASSLGGLVRETQYFGPGTRLLVL.

The V and J genes are TRBV5-6 and TRBJ2-2, with D tentatively TRBD2 (5 bases). The germline V gene has CDR1 SGHDT and CDR2 YYEEEE. V was trimmed by 4 bases and J by 7 bases, leaving 20 bases between them. The CDR3 length is 16 residues. In DNA form, the CDR3 reads TGTGCCAGCAGCGTCCCATCGAGGGAGAATGTCGGGGAGCTGTTTTTT. Amino acid sequence: CASSVPSRENVGELFF. Based on the CDR3 plus reference TRBV5-6 and TRBJ2-2, the full variable domain is DAGVTQSPTHLIKTRGQQVTLRCSPKSGHDTVSWYQQALGQGPQFIFQYYEEEERQRGNFPDRFSGHQFPNYSSELNVNALLLGDSALYLCASSVPSRENVGELFFGEGSRLTVL.

This clone came up a few times. This chain links TRBV5-1 with TRBJ2-5, with 10 bases matching TRBD2. Germline V CDR1 and CDR2: SGHRS, YFSETQ. There are 15 residues in the CDR3. The V segment lost 2 bases and the J segment 5 bases; nucleotides outside the gene matches: 6. The CDR3 here is CASSFGRGLAETQYF. As DNA, the CDR3 is TGCGCCAGCAGCTTCGGTAGGGGACTAGCGGAGACCCAGTACTTC.

This clone was picked up a small number of times. CDR3 amino acids: CSVGRIYNEQFF. CDR3 bases: TGCAGCGTTGGGAGGATTTACAATGAGCAGTTCTTC. The chain has TRBV29-1 and TRBJ2-1; possible D gene TRBD2, 5 bases. The V end was cut by 4 bases, the J end by 4 bases, with 8 bases between. The germline V gene encodes CDR1 SQVTM and CDR2 ANQGSEA. The CDR3 extends over 12 amino acids.

V usage is TRBV7-9 and J usage is TRBJ2-5; TRBD1 matches 11 bases. Germline V lookup: CDR1 SEHNR, CDR2 FQNEAQ (reference sequence). V gave up 3 bases and J gave up 4 bases; unmatched junction bases: 10. The CDR3 is 17 amino acids. CDR3 protein: CASSLGPGQGDGETQYF. The CDR3 DNA sequence: TGTGCCAGCAGCTTGGGCCCGGGACAGGGGGACGGAGAGACCCAGTACTTC.

In this sample, this clone turned up a few times. The chain joins TRBV19 to TRBJ2-1; 12 nucleotides align to TRBD2. V lost 3 bases, J lost 4 bases, and 7 bases stayed unmatched. This CDR3 has 17 amino acids. Germline V lookup: CDR1 LNHDA, CDR2 SQIVND (reference sequence). The CDR3 DNA reads as TGTGCCAGTAGTATGAGCCTAGCGGGGGGGAGTTACAATGAGCAGTTCTTC. Amino acid sequence: CASSMSLAGGSYNEQFF.

This chain uses TRBV6-1 with TRBJ2-7; no definite D call. The CDR3 has 15 residues. CDR1 MNHNS and CDR2 SASEGT come from the germline V gene. Trimming left V 1 base short and J 3 bases short, with 13 bases between. The CDR3: CASSEDVTPGYEQYF. CDR3 DNA: TGTGCCAGCAGTGAAGACGTTACTCCCGGCTACGAGCAGTACTTC.

The chain links TRBV14 to TRBJ2-5; 8 bases fit TRBD1. There are 14 residues in the CDR3. Per germline, CDR1 SGHDN and CDR2 FVKESK. V gave up 4 bases and J gave up 4 bases; unmatched junction bases: 5. CDR3 in amino acids: CASSRNTGGETQYF. DNA for the CDR3: TGTGCCAGCAGCCGTAATACAGGGGGAGAGACCCAGTACTTC.

This clone has just a few counts. The chain uses TRBV6-5 and TRBJ2-5; D is perhaps TRBD2 (6 bases). Germline V CDR1 and CDR2: MNHEY, SVGAGI. The germline V and J ends were trimmed by 6 bases and 4 bases, with 18 bases remaining between them. This CDR3 is 15 amino acids long. DNA of the CDR3: TGTGCCAGCAGCCCCCCGGGACTCGGGGGAGAGACCCAGTACTTC. The encoded protein is CASSPPGLGGETQYF.

This clone was detected only a few times. This same CDR3 is encoded by further DNA sequences in the sample. The J gene is TRBJ2-5, the V gene TRBV5-1; D remains unclear. Germline-derived CDR1 and CDR2 are SGHRS and YFSETQ. The length of the CDR3 is 12 residues. The V and J ends lost 0 bases and 5 bases respectively, with 5 bases between them. CDR3 region: CASSLAQETQYF. The CDR3 bases are TGCGCCAGCAGCTTGGCCCAGGAGACCCAGTACTTC.

This chain links TRBV9 with TRBJ2-7; TRBD2 matches 8 bases. From germline, CDR1 is SGDLS and CDR2 YYNGEE. Trimming cost V 0 bases and J 6 bases; bases outside gene matches: 11. This CDR3 spans 16 amino acids. Here the CDR3 reads CASSVDAGGLIGEQYF. The CDR3 DNA follows: TGTGCCAGCAGCGTAGACGCGGGGGGCTTAATCGGCGAGCAGTACTTC. The variable domain in full, completed from reference TRBV9 and TRBJ2-7, reads DSGVTQTPKHLITATGQRVTLRCSPRSGDLSVYWYQQSLDQGLQFLIQYYNGEERAKGNILERFSAQQFPDLHSELNLSSLELGDSALYFCASSVDAGGLIGEQYFGPGTRLTVT.

The chain's CDR3 is CAVMTGGVAKNIQYF. The DNA for the CDR3 is TGTGCCGTAATGACGGGGGGAGTAGCCAAAAACATTCAGTACTTC. V gene TRBV30 combines with J gene TRBJ2-4; 7 bases align to TRBD2. The germline V gene encodes CDR1 GTSNPN and CDR2 SVGIG (reference sequence). The CDR3 runs 15 residues. V lost 8 bases and J lost 0; bases outside the gene matches: 10.

The V and J genes are TRBV7-2 and TRBJ2-4; D not certain. This CDR3 is built from 13 residues. V was pared by 0 bases and J by 8 bases, with 8 bases between. CDR1 is SGHTA and CDR2 is FQGNSA in the germline V gene. The CDR3 sequence: CASSLAGVDIQYF. In nucleotides, the CDR3 is TGTGCCAGCAGCTTAGCAGGAGTGGACATTCAGTACTTC.

This clone showed up just a few times. The J gene is TRBJ2-1, the V gene TRBV5-4; D is undetermined. Germline lookup yields CDR1 SGHNT and CDR2 YYREEE (reference sequence). V shed 2 bases and J shed 1 base, with 7 bases lying between them. CDR3 size: 14 residues. This chain's CDR3 is CASSFSDSYNEQFF. Here the CDR3 DNA reads TGTGCCAGCAGCTTTTCGGATTCCTACAATGAGCAGTTCTTC.

This chain uses TRBV6-5 with TRBJ2-3, with 9 bases matching TRBD1. With V trimmed by 6 bases and J by 4 bases, 8 bases remained unmatched. The germline CDR1 and CDR2 sequences are MNHEY and SVGAGI. The CDR3 sequence is 15 residues long. CDR3 in DNA: TGTGCCAGCAGCCTTGGACAGGGGATAGCAGATACGCAGTATTTT. It encodes CASSLGQGIADTQYF.

This chain links TRBV7-3 with TRBJ2-1; D might be TRBD2 (5 bases). The V gene's germline CDR1 is SGHTA and CDR2 FQGTGA. Trimming shortened V by 2 bases and J by 4 bases, and 12 bases separated the two germline ends. The CDR3 covers 15 residues. The CDR3 reads CASSLSGDRYNEQFF. The CDR3 nucleotides read TGTGCCAGCAGCTTATCCGGGGATAGATACAATGAGCAGTTCTTC. The entire variable domain, with the rest obtained from reference TRBV7-3 and TRBJ2-1, is as follows: GAGVSQTPSNKVTEKGKYVELRCDPISGHTALYWYRQSLGQGPEFLIYFQGTGAADDSGLPNDRFFAVRPEGSVSTLKIQRTERGDSAVYLCASSLSGDRYNEQFFGPGTRLTVL.